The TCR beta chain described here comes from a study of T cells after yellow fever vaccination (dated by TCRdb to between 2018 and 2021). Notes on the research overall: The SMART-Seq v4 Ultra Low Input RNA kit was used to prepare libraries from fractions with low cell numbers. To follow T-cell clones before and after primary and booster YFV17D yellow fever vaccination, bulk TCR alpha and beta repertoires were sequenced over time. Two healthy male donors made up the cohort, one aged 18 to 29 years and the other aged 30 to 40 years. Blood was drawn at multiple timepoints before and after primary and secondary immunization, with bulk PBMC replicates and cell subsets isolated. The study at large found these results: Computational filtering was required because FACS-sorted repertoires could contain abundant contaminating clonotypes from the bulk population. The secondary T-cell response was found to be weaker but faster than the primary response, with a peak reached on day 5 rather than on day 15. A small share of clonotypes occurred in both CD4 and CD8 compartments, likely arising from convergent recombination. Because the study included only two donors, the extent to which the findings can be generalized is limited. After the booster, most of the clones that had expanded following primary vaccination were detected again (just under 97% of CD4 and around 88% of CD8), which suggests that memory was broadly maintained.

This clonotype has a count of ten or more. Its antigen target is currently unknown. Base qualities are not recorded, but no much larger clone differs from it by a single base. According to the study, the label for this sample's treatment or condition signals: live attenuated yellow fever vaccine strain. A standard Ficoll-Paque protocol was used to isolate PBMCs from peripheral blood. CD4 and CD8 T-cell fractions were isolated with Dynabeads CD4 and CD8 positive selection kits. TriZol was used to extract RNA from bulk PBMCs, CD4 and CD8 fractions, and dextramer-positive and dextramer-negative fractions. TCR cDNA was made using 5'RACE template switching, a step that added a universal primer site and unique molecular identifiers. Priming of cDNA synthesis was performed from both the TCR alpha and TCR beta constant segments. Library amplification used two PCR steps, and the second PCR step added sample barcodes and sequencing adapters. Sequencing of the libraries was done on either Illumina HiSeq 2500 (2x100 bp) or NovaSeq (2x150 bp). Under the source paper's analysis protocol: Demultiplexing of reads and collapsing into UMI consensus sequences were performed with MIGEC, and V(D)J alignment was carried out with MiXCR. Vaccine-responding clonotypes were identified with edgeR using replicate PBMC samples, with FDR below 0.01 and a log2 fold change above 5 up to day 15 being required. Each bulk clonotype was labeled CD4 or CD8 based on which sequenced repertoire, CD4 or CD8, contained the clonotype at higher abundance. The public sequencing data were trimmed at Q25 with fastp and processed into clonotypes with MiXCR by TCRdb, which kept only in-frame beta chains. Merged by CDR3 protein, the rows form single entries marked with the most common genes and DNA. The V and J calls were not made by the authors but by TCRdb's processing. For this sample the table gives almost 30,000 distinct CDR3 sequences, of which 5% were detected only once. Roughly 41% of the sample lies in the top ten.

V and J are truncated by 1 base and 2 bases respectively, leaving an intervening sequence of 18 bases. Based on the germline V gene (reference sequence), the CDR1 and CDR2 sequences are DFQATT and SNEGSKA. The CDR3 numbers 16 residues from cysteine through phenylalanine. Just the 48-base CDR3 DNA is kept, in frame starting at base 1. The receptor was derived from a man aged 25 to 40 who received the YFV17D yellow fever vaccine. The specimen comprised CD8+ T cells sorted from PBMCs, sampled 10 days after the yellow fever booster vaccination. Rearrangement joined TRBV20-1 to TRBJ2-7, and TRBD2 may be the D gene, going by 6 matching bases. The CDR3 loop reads CSARAPTSLPTYEQYF. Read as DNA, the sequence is TGCAGTGCTAGAGCCCCGACTAGTCTTCCAACCTACGAGCAGTACTTC.